This entry lists 4 T cell receptor beta chains sequenced from one sample in a study of early T cells in non-severe SARS-CoV-2 infection. TCRdb ran MiXCR on the 5' RACE reads and lists one entry per CDR3 protein. The sample includes around 84,000 distinct CDR3 sequences, around 10% of them seen just once. Sequenced sample: whole blood. These receptors came from an adult who was a healthcare worker with PCR-confirmed SARS-CoV-2 infection or an uninfected control (not recorded which).

The table lists this clonotype with many counts. This rearrangement joins TRBV19 to TRBJ2-7, with 7 bases lining up with TRBD1. Germline V gives CDR1 LNHDA, CDR2 SQIVND (reference sequence). Germline trimming cut 4 bases from V and 5 bases from J; bases unmatched to any gene: 11. The CDR3 is 15 residues long. The CDR3 protein is CASSTERGRSHEQYF. Here the CDR3 DNA reads TGTGCCAGTAGTACCGAGAGGGGGCGGAGTCACGAGCAGTACTTC.

This clonotype was picked up many times. CDR3 in amino acids: CASSHQAGVGYTF. The CDR3 nucleotides are TGTGCCAGCAGCCATCAGGCAGGGGTTGGCTACACCTTC. J is TRBJ1-2 and V is TRBV3-1, with D possibly matching TRBD1 (6 bases). Germline-derived CDR1 and CDR2 are LGHDT and YNNKEL (reference sequence). This CDR3 comprises 13 residues. The V and J ends lost 3 bases and 7 bases respectively, with 12 bases between them.

This clonotype occurred a few times. In DNA form, the CDR3 reads TGTGCCAGCAGTGACCAATTCGAGCTCTCTGGGGCCAACGTCCTGACTTTC. Translating it yields CASSDQFELSGANVLTF. V and J are TRBV12-3 or TRBV12-4 and TRBJ2-6; D unresolved. CDR3 length equals 17 residues. Deletions cut 5 bases from V and 0 bases from J, with 14 bases between.

The chain joins TRBV7-2 to TRBJ2-5, with 7 bases identical to TRBD1. The CDR3 extends over 15 amino acids. Per the germline V gene, CDR1 is SGHTA and CDR2 is FQGNSA. The V and J ends lost 5 bases and 0 bases, in that order; junction bases with no gene match: 6. The CDR3 coding sequence is TGTGCCAGCAGCCCACCGACAGGGAACCAAGAGACCCAGTACTTC. Its protein is CASSPPTGNQETQYF. Combining the CDR3 with reference TRBV7-2 and TRBJ2-5 gives the whole variable domain GAGVSQSPSNKVTEKGKDVELRCDPISGHTALYWYRQSLGQGLEFLIYFQGNSAPDKSGLPSDRFSAERTGGSVSTLTIQRTQQEDSAVYLCASSPPTGNQETQYFGPGTRLLVL.